Presented here are 5 T cell receptor beta chains from one specimen sequenced in a study of shared clonotypes between healthy human individuals. Sequencing was performed with immunoSEQ multiplex PCR; in TCRdb, only in-frame clones are kept and a portion is missing. The sample records some 530,000 clones, approximately 78% being singletons. Input material: PBMCs. The receptors shown here come from a middle-aged woman in good health. Some clones in this sample may be carry-over from other donors' samples.

On this clone: The sample carries other DNA sequences with the same CDR3. This sequence joins TRBV28 and TRBJ1-6; D gene ambiguous. This CDR3 contains 13 residues. Germline V gene data show CDR1 as MDHEN and CDR2 as SYDVKM. Trimming left V 6 bases short and J 10 bases short, with 13 bases between. CDR3 coding DNA: TGTGCCAGCAGCTTCCTAGGTGGGTCACCCCTCCACTTT. The encoded protein is CASSFLGGSPLHF.

J is TRBJ2-2 and V is TRBV6-5, with a weak D call TRBD1 (5 bases). The V end was cut by 6 bases, the J end by 4 bases, with 15 bases between. The germline CDR1 and CDR2 sequences are MNHEY and SVGAGI. The CDR3 is 15 residues long. CDR3 nucleotide sequence: TGTGCCAGCAGCCCATTTGGACACATCACCGGGGAGCTGTTTTTT. This encodes CASSPFGHITGELFF.

The genes are TRBV7-2 and TRBJ2-7; 9 positions match TRBD1. The germline V gene has CDR1 SGHTA and CDR2 FQGNSA. CDR3 size: 16 residues. J gave up 6 bases and V 2 bases, and 11 bases lay outside the gene matches. CDR3 region: CASSLPPGQGFPEQYF. The CDR3 nucleotides are TGTGCCAGCAGCTTACCCCCGGGACAGGGATTTCCCGAGCAGTACTTC. The full variable domain, rest sourced from reference TRBV7-2 and TRBJ2-7, is GAGVSQSPSNKVTEKGKDVELRCDPISGHTALYWYRQSLGQGLEFLIYFQGNSAPDKSGLPSDRFSAERTGGSVSTLTIQRTQQEDSAVYLCASSLPPGQGFPEQYFGPGTRLTVT.

This rearrangement joins TRBV19 to TRBJ1-1, with D possibly being TRBD1 (5 bases). The CDR3 consists of 15 residues. Germline V gene data show CDR1 as LNHDA and CDR2 as SQIVND (reference sequence). The V and J ends lost 9 bases and 0 bases respectively, with 17 bases between them. The CDR3 DNA is TGTGCCAGCCAATCACCTGGACACTTGAACACTGAAGCTTTCTTT. Residues: CASQSPGHLNTEAFF.

The chain has TRBV7-6 and TRBJ2-7, with D possibly matching TRBD1 (5 bases). This CDR3 spans 14 amino acids. The germline gives CDR1 SGHVS, CDR2 FNYEAQ. V lost 1 base and J 2 bases, leaving 9 bases between the germline ends. CDR3 in DNA: TGTGCCAGCAGCTTAGTTGACAGCGCCTACGAGCAGTACTTC. Its protein product is CASSLVDSAYEQYF.